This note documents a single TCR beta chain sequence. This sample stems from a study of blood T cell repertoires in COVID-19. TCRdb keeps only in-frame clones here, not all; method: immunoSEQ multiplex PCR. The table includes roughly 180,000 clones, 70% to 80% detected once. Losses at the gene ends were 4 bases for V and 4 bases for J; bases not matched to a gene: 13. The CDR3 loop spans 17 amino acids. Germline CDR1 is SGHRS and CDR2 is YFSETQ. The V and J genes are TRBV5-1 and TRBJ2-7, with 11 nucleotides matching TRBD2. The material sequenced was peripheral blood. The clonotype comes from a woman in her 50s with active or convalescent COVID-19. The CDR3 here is CASSRQPTSGSGYEQYF. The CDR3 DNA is TGCGCCAGCAGCCGTCAACCAACTAGCGGGAGTGGGTACGAGCAGTACTTC.